This T cell receptor beta chain was sequenced during a study of identical twins. Remarks on this clonotype: Its antigen is undetermined.

TCRdb fed the 5' RACE reads into MiXCR, producing one record per CDR3 protein. Of over 600,000 distinct CDR3 sequences listed, 21% are singletons. Study-wide results and limits: Cross-sectional statistics, not tracking of the same donors, supported the conclusions. Excess sharing by twins proved weaker in beta out-of-frame sequences. Where out-of-frame alpha sequences were twin-shared, they showed excess low generation probability.

These same data were also listed under a study on T cells expressing NK-cell markers. According to that study: For several experiments, T cell sorting was restricted to the alpha-beta TCR population by means of an anti-gamma-delta TCR antibody.

The source material was PBMCs. This receptor was taken from a young woman in good health.

The CDR3 sequence is CASSFRRNPNYGYTF. The CDR3 DNA reads TGTGCCAGCAGTTTTCGGAGAAACCCAAACTATGGCTACACCTTC. The chain recombines TRBV12-3 or TRBV12-4 with TRBJ1-2; D is unclear. The CDR3 is 15 amino acids. Trimming pared 3 bases from V and 2 bases from J, leaving 13 bases between.